The rows below give T cell receptor beta chains drawn from one sample of a study of T cell responses to AZD1222 COVID-19 vaccine. Method: immunoSEQ multiplex PCR; TCRdb's copy keeps in-frame clones and lacks some. The sample shows 150,000 or so clones, about 91% of them seen only once. This specimen was peripheral blood, taken on day 0 of AZD1222 vaccination. These receptors came from an adult in good health. The CDR3 runs from the conserved cysteine through the conserved F or W. A D gene is named only where the DNA matches it firmly. For some rows the clone size is stated as once, few or many, or as a class when expanded; others skip it.

TRBJ2-1	.	TRBV7-9	TRBD2	CASSFGAGGPSGEQFF	TGTGCCAGCAGCTTTGGAGCGGGAGGGCCGTCGGGTGAGCAGTTCTTC
TRBJ1-2	few	TRBV20-1	TRBD1	CSASDRDRVGGYTF	TGCAGTGCTAGTGACCGGGACAGGGTAGGGGGCTACACCTTC
TRBJ2-1	.	TRBV6-2/TRBV6-3	.	CASSRQGGYNEQFF	TGTGCCAGCAGTCGACAGGGAGGATACAATGAGCAGTTCTTC
TRBJ1-5	.	TRBV18	TRBD1	CASSPTITRDRDSNQPQHF	TGTGCCAGCTCACCGACAATTACTCGGGACAGGGATAGCAATCAGCCCCAGCATTTT
TRBJ1-1	.	TRBV21-1	.	CASSLPIRGTIRLTEAFF	TGTGCCAGCAGCCTCCCCATTCGGGGGACAATAAGGCTCACTGAAGCTTTCTTT
TRBJ2-1	.	TRBV7-8	.	CASSLLTSIYNEQFF	TGTGCCAGCAGCTTACTTACTTCCATCTACAATGAGCAGTTCTTC
TRBJ2-7	.	TRBV11-2	.	CASSLGREQYF	TGTGCCAGCAGCTTAGGGCGTGAGCAGTACTTC
TRBJ2-5	.	TRBV7-2	TRBD2	CASSRPSGGHNTQETQYF	TGTGCCAGCAGCCGGCCTAGCGGGGGGCATAATACTCAAGAGACCCAGTACTTC
TRBJ1-1	.	TRBV19	.	CASRTQGMAEAFF	TGTGCCAGTAGAACACAGGGAATGGCTGAAGCTTTCTTT
TRBJ2-1	.	TRBV19	TRBD2	CASSIRDSGGYEQFF	TGTGCCAGTAGTATCAGGGATAGCGGGGGATATGAGCAGTTCTTC
TRBJ1-2	.	TRBV11-2	TRBD1	CASSLGPGTGSMGYGYTF	TGTGCCAGCAGCTTGGGTCCCGGGACAGGGAGCATGGGTTATGGCTACACCTTC
TRBJ1-3	.	TRBV19	.	CASSIGADGGNTIYF	TGTGCCAGTAGTATAGGGGCAGACGGTGGAAACACCATATATTTT
TRBJ1-4	.	TRBV27	.	CASRDGLTEKLFF	TGTGCCAGCCGGGACGGCCTAACTGAAAAACTGTTTTTT
TRBJ1-5	.	TRBV7-9	.	CASSLKGQGSQPQHF	TGTGCCAGCAGCTTGAAGGGCCAGGGTAGTCAGCCCCAGCATTTT
TRBJ2-4	.	TRBV7-8	.	CASSHLEQGLYF	TGTGCCAGCAGCCACTTAGAGCAGGGTCTCTACTTC
TRBJ2-7	.	TRBV23-1	.	CASSPRRDHPYEQYF	TGCGCCAGCAGTCCGCGCCGGGACCATCCCTACGAGCAGTACTTC
TRBJ1-1	.	TRBV6-2/TRBV6-3	.	CASSYKGPTEAFF	TGTGCCAGCAGTTACAAGGGACCCACTGAAGCTTTCTTT
TRBJ2-1	.	TRBV11-1	.	CASSLFGYNEQFF	TGTGCCAGCAGCTTATTTGGCTACAATGAGCAGTTCTTC
TRBJ2-1	.	TRBV20-1	TRBD1	CSASGQGVDEQFF	TGCAGTGCTAGTGGACAGGGAGTCGATGAGCAGTTCTTC
TRBJ1-1	.	TRBV27	.	CASSFSNTEAFF	TGTGCCAGCAGTTTCTCGAACACTGAAGCTTTCTTT
TRBJ1-6	.	TRBV27	TRBD1	CASSPRDSYNSPLHF	TGTGCCAGCAGTCCCCGGGACAGTTATAATTCACCCCTCCACTTT
TRBJ1-1	.	TRBV6-2/TRBV6-3	.	CASSTYWESTEAFF	TGTGCCAGCAGTACTTATTGGGAAAGCACTGAAGCTTTCTTT
TRBJ2-2	.	TRBV5-1	.	CASSLERGTNTGELFF	TGCGCCAGCAGCTTGGAGAGGGGAACGAACACCGGGGAGCTGTTTTTT
TRBJ2-7	.	TRBV9	TRBD2	CASSPSGLEGFEQYF	TGTGCCAGCAGCCCATCGGGACTAGAGGGGTTCGAGCAGTACTTC
TRBJ1-5	.	TRBV2	TRBD1	CATTGGKNQPQHF	TGTGCCACGACAGGGGGCAAAAATCAGCCCCAGCATTTT
TRBJ2-4	.	TRBV14	.	CASKNIQYF	TGTGCCAGTAAAAACATTCAGTACTTC
TRBJ1-1	.	TRBV2	.	CASRGSEAFF	TGTGCCAGCAGGGGAAGTGAAGCTTTCTTT
TRBJ1-4	.	TRBV27	.	CASSLNRVLATNEKLFF	TGTGCCAGCAGTTTAAACAGGGTGTTAGCAACTAATGAAAAACTGTTTTTT
TRBJ2-1	once	TRBV20-1	.	CSASRGAVYNEQFF	TGCAGTGCTAGTAGGGGGGCCGTATACAATGAGCAGTTCTTC
TRBJ2-7	once	TRBV5-1	.	CASTPRQGEQYF	TGCGCCAGCACTCCCCGGCAGGGCGAGCAGTACTTC
TRBJ1-3	.	TRBV27	.	CASGMTGNTIYF	TGTGCCAGCGGAATGACTGGAAACACCATATATTTT
TRBJ1-5	.	TRBV30	.	CAWSVENQPQHF	TGTGCCTGGAGTGTCGAAAATCAGCCCCAGCATTTT
TRBJ1-2	.	TRBV9	.	CASSVASGGSAYGYTF	TGTGCCAGCAGCGTAGCGTCGGGGGGATCGGCTTATGGCTACACCTTC
TRBJ2-7	.	TRBV3-1/TRBV3-2	.	CASSQVSGPYEQYF	TGTGCCAGCAGCCAAGTGTCGGGGCCCTACGAGCAGTACTTC
TRBJ1-1	.	TRBV4-1	.	CASSQEAASAAFF	TGCGCCAGCAGCCAAGAAGCAGCGTCGGCAGCTTTCTTT
TRBJ2-2	.	TRBV7-9	.	CASSKTGMNTGELFF	TGTGCCAGCAGCAAGACAGGAATGAACACCGGGGAGCTGTTTTTT
TRBJ1-4	.	TRBV27	.	CASRKGAEREKLFF	TGTGCCAGCAGGAAAGGGGCGGAACGAGAAAAACTGTTTTTT
TRBJ2-3	.	TRBV19	TRBD1	CASSTPDRAYTQYF	TGTGCCAGTAGTACACCTGACAGGGCGTATACGCAGTATTTT
TRBJ1-2	.	TRBV6-6	TRBD1	CASSRGQGAVSNYGYTF	TGTGCCAGCAGTCGTGGACAGGGGGCAGTCTCTAACTATGGCTACACCTTC
TRBJ1-2	.	TRBV6-2/TRBV6-3	TRBD1	CASSYSAQGASNYGYTF	TGTGCCAGCAGTTACTCAGCTCAGGGGGCATCTAACTATGGCTACACCTTC
TRBJ1-4	once	TRBV27	.	CASRPQINPNEKLFF	TGTGCCAGCAGACCACAGATCAATCCGAATGAAAAACTGTTTTTT
TRBJ1-2	few	TRBV6-5	TRBD1	CASSTSPRDSYGYTF	TGTGCCAGCAGTACTTCCCCCCGGGACAGTTATGGCTACACCTTC
TRBJ2-2	.	TRBV12-3/TRBV12-4	TRBD1	CASSAGGGELFF	TGTGCCAGCAGTGCAGGGGGAGGGGAGCTGTTTTTT
TRBJ2-1	.	TRBV12-5	.	CASGVRQDEQFF	TGTGCTAGTGGAGTTAGGCAGGATGAGCAGTTCTTC
TRBJ2-1	few	TRBV11-2	TRBD2	CASSQMASGSNEQFF	TGTGCCAGCAGCCAGATGGCTAGCGGGAGTAATGAGCAGTTCTTC
TRBJ2-1	.	TRBV28	.	CASTPEVAWYNEQFF	TGTGCCAGCACCCCAGAGGTAGCGTGGTACAATGAGCAGTTCTTC
TRBJ2-4	.	TRBV7-2	TRBD1	CASSLGQGLRNIQYF	TGTGCCAGCAGCTTAGGACAGGGCCTAAGAAACATTCAGTACTTC
TRBJ1-5	.	TRBV28	.	CASRGNQPQHF	TGTGCCAGCAGAGGCAATCAGCCCCAGCATTTT
TRBJ1-6	.	TRBV5-8	.	CAEPTRWESPLHF	TGTGCGGAGCCGACGAGGTGGGAGTCACCCCTCCACTTT
TRBJ2-2	.	TRBV5-1	TRBD2	CASFLAGGAGELFF	TGCGCCAGCTTCCTAGCGGGAGGGGCCGGGGAGCTGTTTTTT
TRBJ1-6	.	TRBV7-9	TRBD1	CASSTGVGSPLHF	TGTGCCAGCAGCACAGGGGTAGGCTCACCCCTCCACTTT
TRBJ1-1	once	TRBV6-2/TRBV6-3	.	CASSLRNTEAFF	TGTGCCAGCAGTCTCAGGAACACTGAAGCTTTCTTT
TRBJ2-5	.	TRBV2	.	CASGWGEDLPETQYF	TGTGCCAGCGGGTGGGGGGAGGATTTACCAGAGACCCAGTACTTC
TRBJ2-1	.	TRBV7-9	.	CASSLFQGTDNEQFF	TGTGCCAGCAGCTTATTTCAGGGGACCGACAATGAGCAGTTCTTC
TRBJ2-3	.	TRBV12-3/TRBV12-4	.	CASSFSDTQYF	TGTGCCAGCAGTTTTTCAGATACGCAGTATTTT
TRBJ1-3	.	TRBV4-3	.	CASSQGGNTIYF	TGCGCCAGCAGCCAAGGAGGAAACACCATATATTTT
TRBJ2-7	.	TRBV27	TRBD1	CASSPRQGLSYEQYF	TGTGCCAGCAGTCCTCGACAGGGTCTTTCCTACGAGCAGTACTTC
TRBJ1-4	.	TRBV7-8	.	CASSQERELFF	TGTGCCAGCAGCCAAGAGAGAGAACTGTTTTTT
TRBJ2-1	.	TRBV18	TRBD2	CASSHPSSGRADEQFF	TGTGCCAGCTCCCACCCATCTAGCGGGAGGGCGGATGAGCAGTTCTTC